What follows are 4 T cell receptor beta chains derived from one specimen sequenced in a study of CD8 T cells in Susac syndrome. RNA totalling about 0.5 to 1 ug underwent reverse transcription with random hexamers. TCRdb reprocessed the immunoSEQ multiplex PCR reads with MiXCR, giving one entry per CDR3 protein. Seen here are about 240,000 distinct CDR3 sequences, 96% observed once, and the top ten hold 0.1%. The sequenced sample was CD4+ T cells from PBMCs. These receptors were obtained from a human donor with Susac syndrome.

The chain recombines TRBV28 with TRBJ1-2; tentatively, D is TRBD1 (5 bases). V lost 7 bases, J lost 4 bases, and 16 bases lay in between. Germline CDR1 reads MDHEN; CDR2 reads SYDVKM. CDR3 size: 14 residues. The CDR3 DNA reads as TGTGCCAGCACTCACGCAGGGCGAAGCTATGGCTACACCTTC. Residues: CASTHAGRSYGYTF.

This chain links TRBV5-1 with TRBJ2-7; TRBD2 matches 7 bases. The length of the CDR3 is 17 residues. From germline, CDR1 is SGHRS and CDR2 YFSETQ. Trimming removed 4 bases from V and 2 bases from J; junction bases left unmatched: 15. CDR3 nucleotides: TGCGCCAGCAGCCCCCCGGAGGGAGGGCGACCTACCTACGAGCAGTACTTC. The encoded protein is CASSPPEGGRPTYEQYF.

The chain couples TRBV20-1 to TRBJ2-7; 11 nucleotides match TRBD2. Germline CDR1 and CDR2: DFQATT and SNEGSKA (reference sequence). This CDR3 is built from 15 residues. V lost 4 bases, J lost 1 base, and 6 bases stayed unmatched. The chain's CDR3 is CSATYLAGGSYEQYF. In DNA form, the CDR3 reads TGCAGTGCTACCTACCTAGCGGGAGGATCCTACGAGCAGTACTTC.

The CDR3 nucleotides read TGTGCCAGCAGCCTCCGGGACCACGACGACAATGAGCAGTTCTTC. This encodes CASSLRDHDDNEQFF. The chain has TRBV3-1 and TRBJ2-1, with D perhaps given as TRBD1 or TRBD2 (5 bases each). The CDR3 has 15 residues. Deletions cut 4 bases from V and 5 bases from J, with 15 bases between. Germline assignment: CDR1 LGHDT and CDR2 YNNKEL (reference sequence).